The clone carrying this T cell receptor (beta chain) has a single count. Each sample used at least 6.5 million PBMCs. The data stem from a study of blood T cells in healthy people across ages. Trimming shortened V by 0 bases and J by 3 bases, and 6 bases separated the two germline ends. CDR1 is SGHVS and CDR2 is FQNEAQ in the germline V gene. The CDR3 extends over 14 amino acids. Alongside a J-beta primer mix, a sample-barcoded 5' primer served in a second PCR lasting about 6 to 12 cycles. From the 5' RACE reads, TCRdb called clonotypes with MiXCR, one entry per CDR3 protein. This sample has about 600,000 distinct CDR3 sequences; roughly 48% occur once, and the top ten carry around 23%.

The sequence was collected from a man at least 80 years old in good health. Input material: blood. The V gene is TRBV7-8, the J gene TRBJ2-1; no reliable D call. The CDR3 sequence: CASSLARLYNEQFF. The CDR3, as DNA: TGTGCCAGCAGCTTAGCTAGGCTCTACAATGAGCAGTTCTTC.